The 11 T cell receptor beta chains below come from one sample, sequenced in a study of shared clonotypes between healthy human individuals. Profiling relied on immunoSEQ multiplex PCR, and the TCRdb table lists in-frame clones only, not all of them. The data show 2.3 million or so clones, approximately 93% seen once. Sequenced input: naive CD4+ T cells from PBMCs. Subset here: CD45RA+ positively selected. The receptors were gathered from a man between 18 and 35 years old in good health. Some clones in this sample may be carry-over from other donors' samples.

J is TRBJ1-1 and V is TRBV4-3, with 7 bases that match TRBD1. The germline CDR1 and CDR2 sequences are LGHNA and YSLEER. V dropped 4 bases and J dropped 5; count of bases not matched to a gene: 4. There are 13 residues in the CDR3. The DNA of the CDR3 is TGCGCCAGCAGCCGAATACAGGGGACTGAAGCTTTCTTT. Protein: CASSRIQGTEAFF.

With regard to this clone: At the DNA level, this CDR3 is encoded by other sequences in the same sample as well. This chain joins TRBV7-2 and TRBJ2-1; D might be TRBD1 (5 bases). Germline CDR1 reads SGHTA; CDR2 reads FQGNSA. V dropped 1 base and J dropped 5 bases, with 6 bases sitting between them. This CDR3 contains 13 residues. The CDR3 sequence is CASSLGRDNEQFF. The DNA for the CDR3 is TGTGCCAGCAGCTTAGGCAGGGACAATGAGCAGTTCTTC. Full variable domain (remainder filled in from reference TRBV7-2 and TRBJ2-1): GAGVSQSPSNKVTEKGKDVELRCDPISGHTALYWYRQSLGQGLEFLIYFQGNSAPDKSGLPSDRFSAERTGGSVSTLTIQRTQQEDSAVYLCASSLGRDNEQFFGPGTRLTVL.

This chain joins TRBV6-1 and TRBJ2-1, with TRBD1 matching 10 bases. Germline V gene data show CDR1 as MNHNS and CDR2 as SASEGT. This CDR3 has 15 amino acids. Trimming took 6 bases from V and 8 from J; bases not matched to a gene: 10. Here the CDR3 DNA reads TGTGCCAGCAGGCCCCGGGACAGGGGCCACCATGAGCAGTTCTTC. Translation gives CASRPRDRGHHEQFF.

The chain uses TRBV21-1 and TRBJ1-1. TRBV21-1 is labeled a pseudogene. There are 16 residues in the CDR3. Here the CDR3 reads CASSLGRDGANTEAFF. The CDR3 DNA reads TGTGCCAGCAGCCTCGGACGGGACGGAGCGAACACTGAAGCTTTCTTT.

This CDR3 reads CASSSGEVAKNIQYF. DNA of the CDR3: TGTGCCAGCAGTTCCGGGGAAGTTGCCAAAAACATTCAGTACTTC. The chain uses TRBV28 and TRBJ2-4, with a weak D call TRBD2 (5 bases). The CDR3 extends over 15 amino acids. The ends were cut back, 4 bases at V and 1 base at J, with 11 bases in the middle. CDR1 MDHEN and CDR2 SYDVKM come from the germline V gene.

The rearrangement joins TRBV7-2 to TRBJ1-2; unclear D gene. Germline assignment: CDR1 SGHTA and CDR2 FQGNSA. This CDR3 region has 13 residues. V dropped 5 bases and J dropped 4 bases, with 11 bases sitting between them. The CDR3 region has the DNA TGTGCCAGCAGCCAAAGCGCAGTCTATGGCTACACCTTC. Translated, it gives CASSQSAVYGYTF.

The chain has TRBV19 and TRBJ2-4, with D perhaps TRBD1 (6 bases). Germline V gene data show CDR1 as LNHDA and CDR2 as SQIVND (reference sequence). V lost 3 bases and J 1 base, leaving 19 bases between the germline ends. This CDR3 comprises 18 residues. The CDR3 spells CASSIFQGGAAAKNIQYF. In DNA, the CDR3 is TGTGCCAGTAGTATCTTCCAAGGGGGAGCGGCGGCCAAAAACATTCAGTACTTC.

Note on this clone: An end of the junction differs from the germline gene, which may be a read error. The CDR3 loop is CATLDAPGWDF. The CDR3 coding sequence is TGTGCCACCTTGGACGCGCCGGGGTGGGACTTC. The gene calls are TRBV6-4 and TRBJ2-7, with a possible D match to TRBD2 (5 bases). The V gene's germline CDR1 is MRHNA and CDR2 SNTAGT. The CDR3 is made up of 11 amino acids.

The rearrangement links TRBV7-9 to TRBJ1-2; possible D gene TRBD1, 6 bases. CDR1 is SEHNR and CDR2 is FQNEAQ in the germline V gene (reference sequence). The germline V and J ends were trimmed by 5 bases and 8 bases, with 15 bases remaining between them. The CDR3 is made up of 13 amino acids. Here the CDR3 reads CASSVGGRWGYTF. In DNA form, the CDR3 reads TGTGCCAGCAGCGTTGGGGGCAGGTGGGGCTACACCTTC.

J is TRBJ2-2 and V is TRBV7-3, with D possibly being TRBD1 or TRBD2 (5 bases each). Germline lookup yields CDR1 SGHTA and CDR2 FQGTGA. The CDR3 covers 18 residues. The ends were cut back, 5 bases at V and 7 bases at J, with 26 bases in the middle. Here the CDR3 DNA reads TGTGCCAGCAGCCCAAACGGGACGGTGGGGGTTTCGGTCGGGGAGCTGTTTTTT. Encoded protein: CASSPNGTVGVSVGELFF.

The J gene is TRBJ2-1, the V gene TRBV18; D might be TRBD1 or TRBD2, each matching 5 bases. CDR3 length equals 18 residues. Germline V gene sequence: CDR1 KGHSH, CDR2 LQKENI. Trimming took 0 bases from V and 0 from J, leaving 15 bases between them. In DNA form, the CDR3 reads TGTGCCAGCTCACCACCGGGGGTTTCAGCGGTCTCCTACAATGAGCAGTTCTTC. This codes for CASSPPGVSAVSYNEQFF.